This TCR beta chain was sequenced during a study of blood T cell repertoires in COVID-19. Study summary: Sites across the United States, Italy and Spain contributed samples from acute and convalescent COVID-19. In each case, the material was cDNA or gDNA derived from T cells, B-cell-depleted T cells, or PBMCs.

CDR3 length: 14 amino acids. V was shortened by 4 bases and J by 0 bases, with 9 bases between the two germline ends. CDR1 is LNHDA, CDR2 SQIVND, per germline (reference sequence). As originally analysed: Reference gene primer amplification gave nucleated cell count estimates. Produced via immunoSEQ multiplex PCR; TCRdb's table is partial and in-frame only. Clonal size and the V and J genes are those of that table, whereas D and trimming came from the DNA. Here the sample spans more than 150,000 clones, 80% to 90% being singletons. The sample comprised peripheral blood. The gene calls are TRBV19 and TRBJ2-5; tentatively, D is TRBD1 (6 bases). The sequence derives from a woman between 45 and 65 years old with acute or convalescent COVID-19. CDR3 sequence (DNA): TGTGCCAGTAGTAATGGGGGCTACCAAGAGACCCAGTACTTC. It specifies CASSNGGYQETQYF. Based on the CDR3 plus reference TRBV19 and TRBJ2-5, the full variable domain is DGGITQSPKYLFRKEGQNVTLSCEQNLNHDAMYWYRQDPGQGLRLIYYSQIVNDFQKGDIAEGYSVSREKKESFPLTVTSAQKNPTAFYLCASSNGGYQETQYFGPGTRLLVL.